The clone carrying this T cell receptor beta chain was observed a single time. What it recognizes is unknown. A much larger clone sits a single nucleotide away, making a read error possible. CDR3 size: 14 residues. Germline CDR1 and CDR2: SGHVS and FQNEAQ. The V and J ends lost 8 bases and 4 bases, in that order; junction bases with no gene match: 9. The source of the sample is a study of T-cell reconstitution after alpha-beta-depleted transplantation in children. Study findings and constraints: Reportedly, only several hundred clones from non-depleted graft cells drove alpha-beta T-cell counts at about two months.

This sample's TCRbeta library carried unique molecular identifier barcodes. TCRdb analysed the PCR reads with MiXCR anew, one entry per CDR3 protein. The sample has 400,000 to 550,000 distinct CDR3 sequences; roughly a tenth are singletons. The sequencing used PBMCs, collected before TCRalphabeta/CD19-depleted stem cell transplant. The source of this sequence is a child aged 2-15 years with inherited bone marrow failure, due to receive a stem cell transplant. The chain carries TRBV7-8 and TRBJ2-7; 9 nucleotides align to TRBD2. CDR3 in DNA: TGTGCCAGCGGGGGGGCTAGCGGGATTTACGAGCAGTACTTC. It yields the protein CASGGASGIYEQYF.